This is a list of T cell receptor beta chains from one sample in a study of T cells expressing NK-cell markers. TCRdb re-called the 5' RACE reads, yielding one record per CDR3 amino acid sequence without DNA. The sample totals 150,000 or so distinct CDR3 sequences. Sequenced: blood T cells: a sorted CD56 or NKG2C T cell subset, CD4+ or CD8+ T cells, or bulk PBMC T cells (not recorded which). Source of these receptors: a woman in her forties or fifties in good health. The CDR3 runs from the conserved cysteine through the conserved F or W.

CDR3: CASSYPASGRADTQYF; J: TRBJ2-3; V: TRBV9
CDR3: CASRGNTEAFF; J: TRBJ1-1; V: TRBV12-3/TRBV12-4
CDR3: CSYRTENTEAFF; J: TRBJ1-1; V: TRBV29-1
CDR3: CATKPGLVLNRLLGDTQYF; J: TRBJ2-3; V: TRBV10-3
CDR3: CSVDGLAGKDTQYF; J: TRBJ2-3; V: TRBV29-1
CDR3: CASGFLDSGRLSDNEQFF; J: TRBJ2-1; V: TRBV9
CDR3: CASSQARRQKSSYNEQFF; J: TRBJ2-1; V: TRBV3-1
CDR3: CSVGANTEAFF; J: TRBJ1-1; V: TRBV29-1
CDR3: CASSPQIPGEYGYTF; J: TRBJ1-2; V: TRBV6-6
CDR3: CAVDSGRAGNEQFF; J: TRBJ2-1; V: TRBV2
CDR3: CSARGVAGEGETQYF; J: TRBJ2-5; V: TRBV20-1
CDR3: CASSLRGNGNTIYF; J: TRBJ1-3; V: TRBV7-9
CDR3: CASSYRLNSPLHF; J: TRBJ1-6; V: TRBV4-2
CDR3: CASSPNRVPGGGTEAFF; J: TRBJ1-1; V: TRBV11-2
CDR3: CSVRGGPSYEQYF; J: TRBJ2-7; V: TRBV29-1
CDR3: CSARDWVSKPELFF; J: TRBJ1-4; V: TRBV20-1
CDR3: CSVVSAGDNNEQFF; J: TRBJ2-1; V: TRBV29-1
CDR3: CASSLGAFVEEQYF; J: TRBJ2-7; V: TRBV7-2
CDR3: CASSLGWGTNTGELFF; J: TRBJ2-2; V: TRBV7-2
CDR3: CASSSGPHYGYTF; J: TRBJ1-2; V: TRBV27
CDR3: CASSSPRSRETQYF; J: TRBJ2-5; V: TRBV7-9
CDR3: CASSQEPTGSTEAFF; J: TRBJ1-1; V: TRBV4-2
CDR3: CASKRTEGGLNEKLFF; J: TRBJ1-4; V: TRBV12-5
CDR3: CASFQENTGELFF; J: TRBJ2-2; V: TRBV2
CDR3: CATSDFGGTDTQYF; J: TRBJ2-3; V: TRBV24-1
CDR3: CASCRDSGANVLTF; J: TRBJ2-6; V: TRBV21-1
CDR3: CASSTTWENNEQFF; J: TRBJ2-1; V: TRBV18
CDR3: CASSPDEFYEQYF; J: TRBJ2-7; V: TRBV6-5
CDR3: CASSLAREYTGELFF; J: TRBJ2-2; V: TRBV7-6
CDR3: CASSQALAGVGNEQFF; J: TRBJ2-1; V: TRBV4-1
CDR3: CASRPTKGNTEAFF; J: TRBJ1-1; V: TRBV7-9
CDR3: CASREITDTQYF; J: TRBJ2-3; V: TRBV6-6
CDR3: CASSELDGAGNQPQHF; J: TRBJ1-5; V: TRBV7-8
CDR3: CASSLTGTGVNYEQYF; J: TRBJ2-7; V: TRBV7-3
CDR3: CASGQGIYNEQFF; J: TRBJ2-1; V: TRBV12-3/TRBV12-4
CDR3: CASSGGGSYGYTF; J: TRBJ1-2; V: TRBV9
CDR3: CASSHTSAHTQYF; J: TRBJ2-3; V: TRBV7-9
CDR3: CASSAQKGNYGYTF; J: TRBJ1-2; V: TRBV11-3
CDR3: CASRGVAGVITDTQYF; J: TRBJ2-3; V: TRBV12-3/TRBV12-4
CDR3: CASSLDRYNEQFF; J: TRBJ2-1; V: TRBV5-1
CDR3: CSGAHENTDTQYF; J: TRBJ2-3; V: TRBV20-1
CDR3: CASSLGRYSYNEQFF; J: TRBJ2-1; V: TRBV7-9
CDR3: CASSSSTSWAGELFF; J: TRBJ2-2; V: TRBV12-3/TRBV12-4
CDR3: CSARDWDRGPEAFF; J: TRBJ1-1; V: TRBV20-1
CDR3: CASSLQSGTNNEQFF; J: TRBJ2-1; V: TRBV11-2
CDR3: CASSFRPDTQYF; J: TRBJ2-3; V: TRBV5-1
CDR3: CSAGPGAAPYNEQFF; J: TRBJ2-1; V: TRBV20-1
CDR3: CASSPLGFDFNQPQHF; J: TRBJ1-5; V: TRBV7-6
CDR3: CATPGGEADTGELFF; J: TRBJ2-2; V: TRBV10-2
CDR3: CASSFGTIYEQYF; J: TRBJ2-7; V: TRBV5-1
CDR3: CASSLIHEGRNEKLFF; J: TRBJ1-4; V: TRBV7-9
CDR3: CASSSYGNLEQYF; J: TRBJ2-7; V: TRBV2
CDR3: CASSLEAGGAGGYTF; J: TRBJ1-2; V: TRBV5-1
CDR3: CASSQAGAGVEWEQFF; J: TRBJ2-1; V: TRBV3-1
CDR3: CASSHERSPKETQYF; J: TRBJ2-5; V: TRBV13
CDR3: CASIRPHTDSSGANVLTF; J: TRBJ2-6; V: TRBV7-9